This TCR beta chain was retrieved from a study of blood T cell repertoires in COVID-19. On the study more broadly: Italy, Spain and the United States were the sources of the convalescent and acute COVID-19 samples.

Original processing notes: Amplification of reference gene primers was used by the study to estimate nucleated cell counts. Some clones are missing from TCRdb's copy, which holds only in-frame ones; the method was immunoSEQ multiplex PCR. Clone size and V and J calls were adopted from that table, with D and trimming inferred from the DNA. The sample comprises roughly 60,000 clones, 75% to 95% of which are singletons, and around a tenth rests with the top ten. The length of the CDR3 is 17 residues. V dropped 8 bases and J dropped 0; count of bases not matched to a gene: 13. The germline gives CDR1 SNHLY, CDR2 FYNNEI.

The sequence was collected from a woman of 80 years or more with active COVID-19. The rearrangement links TRBV2 to TRBJ2-5; 9 bases line up with TRBD1. The sequenced material came from peripheral blood. CDR3 sequence reads: CASGAGTGNRDQETQYF. CDR3 in DNA: TGTGCCAGCGGAGCAGGGACAGGGAATCGGGACCAAGAGACCCAGTACTTC.